The 10 T cell receptor beta chains in this list originate from one sample, sequenced in a study of T-cell reconstitution after alpha-beta-depleted transplantation in children. Unique molecular identifiers were used in preparing the TCRbeta library. From the PCR reads, TCRdb called clonotypes with MiXCR, one entry per CDR3 protein. The table lists 800,000 to 1,000,000 distinct CDR3 sequences, about 29% of them singletons. Sequencing was performed on PBMCs, mostly from graft donor cells, taken 360 days after TCRalphabeta/CD19-depleted stem cell transplant. Receptors originate from a boy less than two years old who had a stem cell transplant for SCID, so the T cells may come from the graft donor.

The chain recombines TRBV7-2 with TRBJ2-1, with a tentative D call TRBD2 (5 bases). Per the germline V gene, CDR1 is SGHTA and CDR2 is FQGNSA. The V end was cut by 4 bases, the J end by 5 bases, with 12 bases between. This CDR3 has 14 residues. CDR3 residues: CASSSSGPHNEQFF. CDR3 in DNA: TGTGCCAGCAGCTCGAGCGGACCTCACAATGAGCAGTTCTTC.

V and J are TRBV18 and TRBJ2-3, with D maybe TRBD1 (5 bases). The CDR3 has 14 residues. In germline, CDR1 is KGHSH, CDR2 LQKENI. The V end lost 0 bases, the J end lost 4 bases, and 8 bases lay between the germline ends. The CDR3 spells CASSPPTVPDTQYF. The DNA of the CDR3 is TGTGCCAGCTCACCACCGACAGTCCCAGATACGCAGTATTTT.

The genes are TRBV27 and TRBJ1-5; TRBD1 aligns across 9 bases. J gave up 0 bases and V 5 bases, and 5 bases lay outside the gene matches. CDR1 MNHEY and CDR2 SMNVEV come from the germline V gene (reference sequence). This CDR3 has 16 amino acids. The CDR3 coding sequence is TGTGCCAGCAGTGCCGGACAGGGGTATAGCAATCAGCCCCAGCATTTT. It specifies CASSAGQGYSNQPQHF.

This clonotype was detected only once. The chain uses TRBV7-9 and TRBJ2-6; D is tentatively TRBD1 or TRBD2 (6 bases each). V gave up 5 bases and J gave up 0 bases, with 14 bases separating them. This CDR3 is 17 amino acids long. Germline-derived CDR1 and CDR2 are SEHNR and FQNEAQ (reference sequence). CDR3 DNA: TGTGCCAGCAGCCCGCGGGACACGATCTCTGGGGCCAACGTCCTGACTTTC. This sequence encodes CASSPRDTISGANVLTF.

CDR3 amino acids: CASSNKRGLYNEQFF. The CDR3 DNA reads as TGTGCCAGCAGCAATAAGCGGGGGTTATACAATGAGCAGTTCTTC. The chain couples TRBV5-5 to TRBJ2-1; 8 nucleotides match TRBD2. There are 15 residues in the CDR3. Germline lookup yields CDR1 SGHKS and CDR2 YYEKEE (reference sequence). V lost 4 bases to trimming and J lost 4 bases; unmatched junction nucleotides: 7.

The chain joins TRBV20-1 to TRBJ2-7; D might be TRBD2 (6 bases). Germline V CDR1 and CDR2: DFQATT, SNEGSKA (reference sequence). The CDR3 runs 12 residues. CDR3: CAPKEGNYEQYF. The CDR3 nucleotides read TGCGCTCCCAAGGAGGGGAACTACGAGCAGTACTTC.

This clonotype was observed once. The CDR3 coding sequence is TGTGCCAGCAGCGGGGACGTCCGGGGCGGGCAGTTCTTC. Translated: CASSGDVRGGQFF. This chain uses TRBV9 with TRBJ2-1, with D perhaps matching TRBD1 or TRBD2 (5 bases each). V lost 3 bases to trimming and J lost 12 bases, with 16 bases between them. The length of the CDR3 is 13 residues. Germline V lookup: CDR1 SGDLS, CDR2 YYNGEE.

CDR3 DNA: TGTGCCAGCAGCTCCTGGGGGGAAGAGTACCACTTT. It encodes CASSSWGEEYHF. This chain uses TRBV7-2 with TRBJ1-6; tentative D call: TRBD1 (5 bases). This CDR3 comprises 12 residues. V lost 4 bases and J 18 bases, leaving 16 bases between the germline ends. Germline values: CDR1 SGHTA, CDR2 FQGNSA.

The chain links TRBV29-1 to TRBJ2-1; D gene ambiguous. Per the germline V gene, CDR1 is SQVTM and CDR2 is ANQGSEA. The CDR3 is 16 residues long. Trimming pared 0 bases from V and 8 bases from J, leaving 20 bases between. The CDR3 bases are TGCAGCGTTGAAGATCTGGTGACTCCGGTGGGCGATGAGCAGTTCTTC. Protein product: CSVEDLVTPVGDEQFF.

The rearrangement uses TRBV20-1 and TRBJ2-1, with D possibly matching TRBD1 (6 bases). The CDR3 consists of 13 residues. The germline CDR1 and CDR2 sequences are DFQATT and SNEGSKA (reference sequence). Trimming removed 5 bases from V and 4 bases from J, with 12 bases in between. This CDR3 is CSAGIGGYNEQFF. The CDR3 DNA sequence: TGCAGTGCTGGGATAGGGGGATACAATGAGCAGTTCTTC.